Listed below are T cell receptor beta chains from one sample, sequenced in a study of vaccination effects on CD4 cells after COVID-19. Libraries were prepared by immunoSEQ multiplex PCR; TCRdb keeps only in-frame clonotypes and omits some of them. The sample carries about 66,000 clones, roughly 80% recorded once. No cognate antigen is known for these TCRs. The starting material was CD4+ T cells from PBMCs cultured without peptide, obtained after COVID-19 vaccination. These receptors were obtained from a human donor who received a COVID-19 vaccine. Both conserved end residues are part of each CDR3. Each record gives: clone size, D gene, J gene, V gene, CDR3 DNA, CDR3 protein. D genes are given only for firm matches. Clone size is not always given. Where it is, it says once, few, many or a class for expanded clones.

-	-	TRBJ2-3	TRBV19	TGTGCCACTAGGAGCACAGATACGCAGTATTTT	CATRSTDTQYF
-	-	TRBJ2-5	TRBV27	TGTGCCAGCAGTTTCTCGGACAGATTCCAAGAGACCCAGTACTTC	CASSFSDRFQETQYF
-	TRBD2	TRBJ2-5	TRBV24-1	TGTGCCACCAGCCATCCCGGGACTACGGAGACCCAGTACTTC	CATSHPGTTETQYF
-	-	TRBJ2-2	TRBV7-8	TGTGCCAGCAGCCGCAGGGCCGTGGTCACCGGGGAGCTGTTTTTT	CASSRRAVVTGELFF
-	-	TRBJ1-1	TRBV27	TGTGCCAGCAGTTTATGGCGGGGATTGGAGACTGAAGCTTTCTTT	CASSLWRGLETEAFF
once	-	TRBJ2-1	TRBV6-2/TRBV6-3	TGTGCCAGCAGCTGGGGATGGGGTGAGCAGTTCTTC	CASSWGWGEQFF
-	-	TRBJ1-2	TRBV2	TGTGCCAGCAGTGTGGCGAACTATGGCTACACCTTC	CASSVANYGYTF
-	-	TRBJ2-4	TRBV15	TGTGCCACCCGGGACACCAAAAACATTCAGTACTTC	CATRDTKNIQYF
-	-	TRBJ1-5	TRBV19	TGTGCCAGTAAGGAGGGAACCCAGCCCCAGCATTTT	CASKEGTQPQHF
-	TRBD1	TRBJ1-1	TRBV2	TGTGCCAGCGGGAGGGGGCAGGGGGATACTGAAGCTTTCTTT	CASGRGQGDTEAFF
few	-	TRBJ1-1	TRBV27	TGTGCCAGCAGTTTAATGTTGGGGTTGGGTGAAGCTTTCTTT	CASSLMLGLGEAFF
once	-	TRBJ1-6	TRBV13	TGTGCCAGCAGCTATAAAGGGAGAGCCCTCCACTTT	CASSYKGRALHF
once	TRBD1	TRBJ1-2	TRBV3-1/TRBV3-2	TGTGCCAGCAGCCACTTCGACAGGGCGGATGGCTACACCTTC	CASSHFDRADGYTF
-	-	TRBJ1-6	TRBV18	TGTGCCAGCTCACCACTACCGGACCTAAATTCACCCCTCCACTTT	CASSPLPDLNSPLHF
-	TRBD2	TRBJ2-5	TRBV9	TGTGCCAGCAGCCCACACGGGGGAGGGGCGACTGAGACCCAGTACTTC	CASSPHGGGATETQYF
-	TRBD1	TRBJ2-5	TRBV6-5	TGTGCCAGCAGTTACTCGAACAGGGGTCGAGAGACCCAGTACTTC	CASSYSNRGRETQYF
-	-	TRBJ2-1	TRBV11-3	TGTGCCAGCAGCCGACAGGTCGACAATGAGCAGTTCTTC	CASSRQVDNEQFF
-	TRBD2	TRBJ2-5	TRBV2	TGTGCCAGCGAAAGCGGGGGGACCGAGACCCAGTACTTC	CASESGGTETQYF
-	-	TRBJ2-5	TRBV4-3	TGCGCCAGCAGCCCCTACCGAGGAGGGGGGCAAGAGACCCAGTACTTC	CASSPYRGGGQETQYF
-	-	TRBJ2-5	TRBV2	TGTGCCAGCAAGCCGCCGGGAAGCCAAGAGACCCAGTACTTC	CASKPPGSQETQYF
few	TRBD1	TRBJ1-2	TRBV4-1	TGCGCCAGCAGCCAAGATTGGCAGGGGGTTCGCATGGGCTACACCTTC	CASSQDWQGVRMGYTF
-	TRBD1	TRBJ1-2	TRBV7-9	TGTGCCAGCAGCTCGTCAGGGGGAGGCTATGGCTACACCTTC	CASSSSGGGYGYTF
few	-	TRBJ1-3	TRBV7-2	TGTGCCAGCAGCTTAAGGACCTTCTCTGGAAACACCATATATTTT	CASSLRTFSGNTIYF
-	-	TRBJ1-2	TRBV3-1/TRBV3-2	TGTGCCAGCAGCCAAAGTGTGCGGAATGGCTACACCTTC	CASSQSVRNGYTF
-	TRBD1	TRBJ2-5	TRBV10-3	TGTGCCATCAGTGAGGCGGCAGGGGGAGAGACCCAGTACTTC	CAISEAAGGETQYF
-	-	TRBJ2-5	TRBV24-1	TGTGCCACCAGTGACCCCAGGGGCCCCCAAGAGACCCAGTACTTC	CATSDPRGPQETQYF
-	-	TRBJ2-3	TRBV6-5	TGTGCCAGCAAAATCGGAATAAGCACAGATACGCAGTATTTT	CASKIGISTDTQYF
-	TRBD1	TRBJ2-2	TRBV18	TGTGCCAGCTCGCCGGGGACAGGGTACGCCGGGGAGCTGTTTTTT	CASSPGTGYAGELFF
once	-	TRBJ2-1	TRBV24-1	TGTGCCACCAGTGATTCGCCTAGCTACAATGAGCAGTTCTTC	CATSDSPSYNEQFF
-	-	TRBJ2-5	TRBV7-9	TGTGCCAGCAGCCCCGGTCATGGCGGGGAGAAAACCCAGTACTTC	CASSPGHGGEKTQYF
few	-	TRBJ1-2	TRBV28	TGTGCCAGCAGTCCAGGAAAACCCTATGGCTACACCTTC	CASSPGKPYGYTF
-	-	TRBJ2-5	TRBV5-1	TGCGCCAGCAGCCTGGGTGGTGGGGAGACCCAGTACTTC	CASSLGGGETQYF
-	-	TRBJ1-5	TRBV6-1	TGTGCCAGCAGTGATCTGGGGGCGCCCGGTCAGCCCCAGCATTTT	CASSDLGAPGQPQHF
-	-	TRBJ1-4	TRBV9	TGTGCCAGCAGCTTAGGCTTGGGGACACCTTCAACTAATGAAAAACTGTTTTTT	CASSLGLGTPSTNEKLFF
-	-	TRBJ1-3	TRBV15	TGTGCCACCAGCAGAGATCTCCCTGCCAGCTCTGGAAACACCATATATTTT	CATSRDLPASSGNTIYF
-	TRBD2	TRBJ2-1	TRBV5-1	TGCGCCAGCAGCTCGTTAAGCGGGGGAGACTACAATGAGCAGTTCTTC	CASSSLSGGDYNEQFF
-	TRBD1	TRBJ1-4	TRBV30	TGTGCCTGGAACAGGGGAGGGTCAACTAATGAAAAACTGTTTTTT	CAWNRGGSTNEKLFF
-	-	TRBJ2-5	TRBV7-2	TGTGCCAGCAGCCCGGGCCAAGAGACCCAGTACTTC	CASSPGQETQYF
once	-	TRBJ1-2	TRBV5-1	TGCGCCAGCAGCTTCGGGGCCGTAAAAACATATGGCTACACCTTC	CASSFGAVKTYGYTF
once	-	TRBJ2-1	TRBV9	TGTGCCAGCAGCGTAGCCTCGAGCTCCTACAATGAGCAGTTCTTC	CASSVASSSYNEQFF
-	-	TRBJ1-3	TRBV29-1	TGCAGCGTTGAAGATCCACAGGCTGGAAACACCATATATTTT	CSVEDPQAGNTIYF
-	TRBD2	TRBJ2-3	TRBV29-1	TGCAGCGTTGTTCAGCGGGGGGGCACAGATACGCAGTATTTT	CSVVQRGGTDTQYF
-	-	TRBJ2-3	TRBV11-2	TGTGCCAGCAGCTTAGGTTCTGCTAACGGTGATACGCAGTATTTT	CASSLGSANGDTQYF
-	-	TRBJ2-1	TRBV7-9	TGTGCCAGCAGCTTTGGGAGCACCTACAATGAGCAGTTCTTC	CASSFGSTYNEQFF
-	-	TRBJ2-2	TRBV4-2	TGTGCCAGCAGCCAAGTGACAGCCGGTTGGGGCGGGGAGCTGTTTTTT	CASSQVTAGWGGELFF